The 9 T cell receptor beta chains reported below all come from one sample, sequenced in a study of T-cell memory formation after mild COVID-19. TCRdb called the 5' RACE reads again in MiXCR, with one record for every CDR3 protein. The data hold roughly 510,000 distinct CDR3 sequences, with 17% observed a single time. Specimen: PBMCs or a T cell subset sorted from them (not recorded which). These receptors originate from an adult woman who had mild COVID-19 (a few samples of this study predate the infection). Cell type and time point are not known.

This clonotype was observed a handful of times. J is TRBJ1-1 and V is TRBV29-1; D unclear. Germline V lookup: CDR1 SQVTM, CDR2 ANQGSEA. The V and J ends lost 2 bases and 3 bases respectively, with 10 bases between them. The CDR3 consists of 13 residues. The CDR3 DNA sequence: TGCAGCGTTGAAAGGGAAATCGACACTGAAGCTTTCTTT. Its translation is CSVEREIDTEAFF.

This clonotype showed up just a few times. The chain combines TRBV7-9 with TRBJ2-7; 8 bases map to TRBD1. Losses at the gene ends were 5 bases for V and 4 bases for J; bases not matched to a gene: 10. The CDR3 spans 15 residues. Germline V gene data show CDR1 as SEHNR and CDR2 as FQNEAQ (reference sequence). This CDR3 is CASSPGQAPTYEQYF. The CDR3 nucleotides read TGTGCCAGCAGCCCGGGACAGGCCCCTACTTACGAGCAGTACTTC.

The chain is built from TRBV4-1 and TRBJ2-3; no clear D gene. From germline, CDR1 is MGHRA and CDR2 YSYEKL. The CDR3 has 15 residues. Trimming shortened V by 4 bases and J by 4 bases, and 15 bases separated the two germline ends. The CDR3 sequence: CASSLLWGSSDTQYF. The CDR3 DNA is TGCGCCAGCAGCCTCCTCTGGGGTAGCTCAGATACGCAGTATTTT.

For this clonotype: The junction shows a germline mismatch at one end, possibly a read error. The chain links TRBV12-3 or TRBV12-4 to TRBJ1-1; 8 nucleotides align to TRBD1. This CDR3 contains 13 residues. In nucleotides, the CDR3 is TGTGCCATCAGTTTAGGCGGACAGGGCGAAGCTTTCTTT. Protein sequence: CAISLGGQGEAFF.

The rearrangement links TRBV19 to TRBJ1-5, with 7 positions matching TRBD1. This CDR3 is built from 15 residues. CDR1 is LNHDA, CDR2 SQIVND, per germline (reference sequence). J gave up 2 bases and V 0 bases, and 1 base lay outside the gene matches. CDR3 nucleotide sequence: TGTGCCAGTAGTATAGAGGGGACAGGCAATCAGCCCCAGCATTTT. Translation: CASSIEGTGNQPQHF.

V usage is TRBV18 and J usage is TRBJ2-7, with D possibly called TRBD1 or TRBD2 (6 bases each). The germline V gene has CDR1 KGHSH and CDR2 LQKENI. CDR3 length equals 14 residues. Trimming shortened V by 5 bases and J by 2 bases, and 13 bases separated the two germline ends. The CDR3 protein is CASSSGASTYEQYF. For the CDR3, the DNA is TGTGCCAGCTCATCGGGGGCCTCCACCTACGAGCAGTACTTC.

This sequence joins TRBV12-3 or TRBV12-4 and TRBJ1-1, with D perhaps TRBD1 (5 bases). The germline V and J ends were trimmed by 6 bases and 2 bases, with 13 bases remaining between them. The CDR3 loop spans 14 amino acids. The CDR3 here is CASSRDLLNTEAFF. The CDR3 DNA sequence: TGTGCCAGCAGCCGGGACCTCCTTAACACTGAAGCTTTCTTT.

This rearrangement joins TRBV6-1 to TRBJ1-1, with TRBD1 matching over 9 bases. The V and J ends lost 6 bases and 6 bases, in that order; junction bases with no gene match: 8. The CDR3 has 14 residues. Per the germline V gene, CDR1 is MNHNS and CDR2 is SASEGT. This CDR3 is CASRTGQGRSEAFF. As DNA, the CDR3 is TGTGCCAGCAGGACAGGACAGGGGCGCTCTGAAGCTTTCTTT.

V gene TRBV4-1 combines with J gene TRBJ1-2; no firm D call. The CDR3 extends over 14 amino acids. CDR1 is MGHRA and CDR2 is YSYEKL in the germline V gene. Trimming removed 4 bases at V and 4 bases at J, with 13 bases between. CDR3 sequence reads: CASSPDSQGYGYTF. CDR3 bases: TGCGCCAGCAGCCCGGATTCGCAAGGCTATGGCTACACCTTC.